The rows below give T cell receptor beta chains drawn from one sample of a study of Graves' ophthalmopathy and Graves' hyperthyroidism. TCRdb redid the calling of the multiplex PCR reads with MiXCR, one entry per CDR3 protein. The sample consists of about 220,000 distinct CDR3 sequences, roughly 21% of them appearing once. Sequencing was carried out using peripheral blood. The receptors were sampled from a woman between 45 and 65 years old with Graves' ophthalmopathy. Each CDR3 is given with its conserved first and last residue. The order of the fields is J gene, clone size, V gene, D gene, CDR3 protein, CDR3 DNA. A D gene is named only where the DNA matches it firmly. Some rows mark clone size as missing; the rest say once, few, many or name a class of expanded clone.

TRBJ2-5,many,TRBV2,TRBD2,CASLSPLSAGGPIGIKETQYF,TGTGCCAGCCTCTCGCCCCTGTCAGCGGGAGGGCCGATTGGGATCAAAGAGACCCAGTACTTC
TRBJ2-3,few,TRBV20-1,-,CSASPGGGGTDTQYF,TGCAGTGCTAGCCCGGGAGGGGGCGGCACAGATACGCAGTATTTT
TRBJ2-5,many,TRBV5-4,TRBD2,CASSWTSRETQYF,TGTGCCAGCAGCTGGACTAGCCGAGAGACCCAGTACTTC
TRBJ1-2,many,TRBV30,-,CAWRKDGGYTF,TGTGCCTGGAGGAAGGACGGTGGCTACACCTTC
TRBJ2-7,once,TRBV6-2/TRBV6-3,-,CASSWSYEQYF,TGTGCCAGCAGTTGGTCCTACGAGCAGTACTTC
TRBJ1-1,few,TRBV12-3/TRBV12-4,TRBD1,CASRFLNRGQAFF,TGTGCCAGCAGGTTCTTGAACAGGGGGCAAGCTTTCTTT
TRBJ2-5,many,TRBV18,TRBD1,CASSLTGSETQYF,TGTGCCAGCTCTCTGACAGGGTCGGAGACCCAGTACTTC
TRBJ2-5,few,TRBV28,-,CASRRAKGQETQYF,TGTGCCAGCAGACGGGCCAAAGGACAGGAGACCCAGTACTTC
TRBJ1-6,-,TRBV6-1,TRBD1,CASGDSRNSPLHF,TGTGCCAGCGGGGACAGCAGAAATTCACCCCTCCACTTT
TRBJ2-5,many,TRBV7-6,-,CASSFTGSDAAQYF,TGTGCCAGCAGCTTCACAGGGTCCGATGCGGCCCAGTACTTC
TRBJ1-2,many,TRBV24-1,-,CATSGQGYSGYTF,TGTGCCACCAGTGGGCAGGGCTATAGTGGCTACACCTTC
TRBJ2-2,many,TRBV5-1,TRBD1,CASSLAVRTGGAGELFF,TGCGCCAGCAGCTTGGCCGTCCGGACAGGGGGAGCCGGGGAGCTGTTTTTT
TRBJ2-5,many,TRBV27,TRBD2,CASSLSGLAHAMGETQYF,TGTGCCAGCAGTTTATCGGGACTAGCTCATGCTATGGGAGAGACCCAGTACTTC
TRBJ1-5,many,TRBV6-1,TRBD1,CASSQRWTGARSSLGNQPQHF,TGTGCCAGCAGTCAACGTTGGACAGGGGCCCGATCAAGCTTGGGCAATCAGCCCCAGCATTTT
TRBJ1-1,many,TRBV5-1,-,CASSLDRVGVNTEAFF,TGCGCCAGCAGCTTGGATCGGGTAGGGGTAAACACTGAAGCTTTCTTT
TRBJ1-1,-,TRBV19,-,CASSFSPNTEAFF,TGTGCCAGTAGTTTCTCCCCGAACACTGAAGCTTTCTTT
TRBJ2-5,many,TRBV6-5,TRBD2,CASSYSSGGPQETQYF,TGTGCCAGCAGTTACTCTTCGGGAGGGCCCCAGGAGACCCAGTACTTC
TRBJ1-3,many,TRBV30,-,CAWSHVSISGNTIYF,TGTGCCTGGTCCCACGTAAGCATCTCTGGAAACACCATATATTTT
TRBJ2-5,many,TRBV5-1,-,CASSSGPQETQYF,TGCGCCAGCAGCTCGGGACCCCAAGAGACCCAGTACTTC
TRBJ2-7,few,TRBV4-1,-,CASSQALISRSYEQYF,TGCGCCAGCAGCCAAGCGCTTATATCACGTTCCTACGAGCAGTACTTC
TRBJ2-5,many,TRBV20-1,-,CSARGARDQETQYF,TGCAGTGCTCGGGGCGCCCGAGACCAAGAGACCCAGTACTTC
TRBJ1-3,-,TRBV28,-,CASSSPGTTGNTIYF,TGTGCCAGCAGTTCACCCGGGACGACGGGAAACACCATATATTTT
TRBJ2-2,many,TRBV6-5,-,CASSYSPTGNTGELFF,TGTGCCAGCAGTTACTCGCCGACAGGGAACACCGGGGAGCTGTTTTTT
TRBJ1-2,many,TRBV20-1,-,CSANRVSYGYTF,TGCAGTGCTAACAGGGTATCCTATGGCTACACCTTC
TRBJ2-7,-,TRBV11-2,-,CASSLARWGQPRQYF,TGTGCCAGCAGCTTAGCCCGTTGGGGGCAACCTCGGCAGTACTTC
TRBJ2-7,-,TRBV6-1,-,CASTGPYEQYF,TGTGCCAGCACCGGACCCTACGAGCAGTACTTC
TRBJ1-5,-,TRBV10-3,-,CAISAGQPGSQPQHF,TGTGCCATCAGTGCTGGTCAACCCGGGAGTCAGCCCCAGCATTTT
TRBJ1-1,many,TRBV13,-,CASSSYTEAFF,TGTGCCAGCAGCTCCTACACTGAAGCTTTCTTT
TRBJ1-1,many,TRBV27,-,CASSPEYGTEAFF,TGTGCCAGCAGCCCGGAGTATGGGACTGAAGCTTTCTTT
TRBJ2-7,many,TRBV6-1,-,CASSPPGRGKDEQYF,TGTGCCAGCAGTCCCCCGGGCCGGGGAAAGGACGAGCAGTACTTC
TRBJ1-1,many,TRBV29-1,TRBD1,CSVVQGATEAFF,TGCAGCGTCGTACAGGGGGCCACTGAAGCTTTCTTT
TRBJ2-5,-,TRBV11-2,-,CASSLEGGASQETQYF,TGTGCCAGCAGCTTAGAAGGTGGAGCGTCCCAAGAGACCCAGTACTTC
TRBJ2-7,many,TRBV5-1,TRBD2,CASSSGLAGRPPHEQYF,TGCGCCAGCAGCTCGGGACTAGCGGGAAGGCCGCCCCACGAGCAGTACTTC
TRBJ2-5,-,TRBV7-9,TRBD1,CASSKYRGEIQETQYF,TGTGCCAGCAGCAAGTACAGGGGGGAAATCCAAGAGACCCAGTACTTC
TRBJ2-5,many,TRBV12-3/TRBV12-4,TRBD2,CASSSLVSGGGRETQYF,TGTGCCAGCAGTTCCCTAGTTAGCGGGGGGGGGCGAGAGACCCAGTACTTC
TRBJ2-1,-,TRBV30,-,CAWNPGQGLGEQFF,TGTGCCTGGAACCCGGGACAGGGACTAGGTGAGCAGTTCTTC
TRBJ2-5,many,TRBV7-9,-,CASSLGVRGEETQYF,TGTGCCAGCAGCTTAGGGGTCAGGGGGGAAGAGACCCAGTACTTC
TRBJ2-5,-,TRBV30,TRBD2,CASASGTETQYF,TGTGCCTCCGCTAGCGGGACAGAGACCCAGTACTTC